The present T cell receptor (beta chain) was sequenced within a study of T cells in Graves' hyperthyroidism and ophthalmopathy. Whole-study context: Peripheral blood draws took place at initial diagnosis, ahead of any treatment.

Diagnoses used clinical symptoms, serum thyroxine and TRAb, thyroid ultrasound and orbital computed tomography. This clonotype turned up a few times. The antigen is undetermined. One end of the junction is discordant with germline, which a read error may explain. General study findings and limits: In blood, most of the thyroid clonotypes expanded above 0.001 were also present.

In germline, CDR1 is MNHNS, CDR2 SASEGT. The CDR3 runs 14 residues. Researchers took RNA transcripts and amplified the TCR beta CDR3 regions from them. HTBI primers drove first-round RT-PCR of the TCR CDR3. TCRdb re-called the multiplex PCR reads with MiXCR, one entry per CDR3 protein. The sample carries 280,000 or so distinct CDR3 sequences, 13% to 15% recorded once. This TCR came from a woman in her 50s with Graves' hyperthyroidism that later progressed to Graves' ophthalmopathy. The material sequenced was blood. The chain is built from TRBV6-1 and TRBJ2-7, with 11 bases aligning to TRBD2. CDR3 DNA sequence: TGTGCCACCTCCTGGGGGACTAGCGGCTACGAGCAGTGCTTC. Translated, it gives CATSWGTSGYEQCF.